These T cell receptor beta chains were read from a single sample in a study of CD8+CD57+ T cells in acquired aplastic anemia. TCRdb fed the reads into MiXCR, producing one record per CDR3 protein. The sample yields some 150,000 distinct CDR3 sequences, about 64% seen once. Source material: sorted CD4+, CD8+, or CD8+CD57+ T cells (not recorded which) from PBMCs. Source of these receptors: a human donor with aplastic anemia. CDR3s include the opening cysteine and the closing phenylalanine or tryptophan. The D gene is left open where the match is weak.

-	TRBV25-1	CASSESLGTLVESPLHF
TRBD1	TRBV7-2	CASSIGQGNSPLHF
-	TRBV20-1	CSAIRRLMNTEAFF
-	TRBV7-9	CASRQPGLTYEQYF
TRBD1	TRBV10-3	CAISRQGVDNSPLHF
-	TRBV20-1	CSAQPEGIYEQYF
-	TRBV20-1	CSARDLRAGDFSPFHF
-	TRBV2	CASRKSDGYTIYF
-	TRBV19	CASSMGSRNQPQHF
-	TRBV2	CASSDEGYNEQFF
-	TRBV7-8	CASSLVAMNTEAFF
-	TRBV19	CASNMGATDTQYF
-	TRBV28	CASRSDEKLFF
TRBD2	TRBV20-1	CSASLRLAGTDTQYF
TRBD2	TRBV7-8	CASSLYRAGGYNEQFF
-	TRBV19	CASIGDRLDQPQHF
-	TRBV18	CASSPSATGSTDSDGYTF
-	TRBV4-1	CASSQAGRVVTEAFF
-	TRBV6-6	CASSECSGQGNTEAFF
TRBD2	TRBV29-1	CSGTSGGEDTQYF
-	TRBV20-1	CSATGTNEQFF
TRBD1	TRBV19	CASSMMGQVDGYTF
-	TRBV7-9	CASSWGTEQFF
-	TRBV2	CASSEGVWGYTF
TRBD2	TRBV6-1	CASSEVAGDYNEQYF
-	TRBV20-1	CSARAYPVETQYF
-	TRBV19	CASSIAGAGQLRETQYF
TRBD1	TRBV20-1	CSAIGTGDEKLFF
TRBD2	TRBV7-2	CASRIGTSGGGEQYF
TRBD2	TRBV10-3	CAISGLSGGTTDTQYF
-	TRBV15	CATSRDGDSYNEQFF
TRBD2	TRBV9	CASTLGASGGFDEQFF
-	TRBV2	CASSGGAGETQYF
-	TRBV9	CASSAALGIGGSYEQYF
TRBD1	TRBV13	CASSATGEETQYF
-	TRBV5-1	CASSMADSNEKLFF
TRBD1	TRBV20-1	CSASDRDQPQHF
TRBD2	TRBV20-1	CSARDRTSGIYEQYF
-	TRBV2	CASSVNVEGEGYTF
-	TRBV12-3/TRBV12-4	CASSPGRQSPLHF
-	TRBV5-1	CASSFSDRYTEAFF
-	TRBV5-1	CASSLGTGKNEQFF
-	TRBV12-3/TRBV12-4	CASSLDRTASQYF
-	TRBV2	CASSEFNSNQPQHF
-	TRBV7-9	CASRVRGGQQETQYF
-	TRBV10-3	CAISVQAESYEQYF
TRBD1	TRBV15	CASSAGARGQGEQFF
-	TRBV20-1	CSARDSNRVNEQFF
-	TRBV2	CASRDGDTQYF
TRBD1	TRBV19	CATTGVWDYGYTF
-	TRBV7-6	CASSLGDNVEAFF
-	TRBV7-3	CASSARWNEQFF
TRBD2	TRBV20-1	CSVPVLAGSYEQYF
-	TRBV7-9	CASSEDGTLQETQYF
-	TRBV10-2	CASTPFGAMNTEAFF
TRBD2	TRBV11-2	CASSLTSGEAYEQYF
-	TRBV24-1	CATSRTENQPQHF
-	TRBV13	CASSFRTQNTEAFF
-	TRBV24-1	CATSDQAGTPKGNEQFF